A single sample is the source of the 27 T cell receptor beta chains below, sequenced in a study of T cell responses to AZD1222 COVID-19 vaccine. TCRdb keeps only in-frame clones here, not all; method: immunoSEQ multiplex PCR. The data show about 120,000 clones, roughly 89% seen once. The sequences come from peripheral blood, collected on day 0 of AZD1222 vaccination. The receptors stem from an adult in good health.

CDR3 residues: CASSSPGGMMYQPQHF. The CDR3 region has the DNA TGTGCCAGCAGTTCCCCGGGGGGAATGATGTATCAGCCCCAGCATTTT. The J gene is TRBJ1-5, the V gene TRBV28, with D tentatively TRBD1 (5 bases). The CDR3 spans 16 residues. The V and J ends lost 4 bases and 5 bases respectively, with 18 bases between them. Germline values: CDR1 MDHEN, CDR2 SYDVKM.

The V call is TRBV18, the J call TRBJ2-1; 9 nucleotides agree with TRBD2. Germline lookup yields CDR1 KGHSH and CDR2 LQKENI. The CDR3 has 14 amino acids. Trimming cost V 2 bases and J 6 bases; bases outside gene matches: 2. CDR3 in amino acids: CASSPIAGVNEQFF. Here the CDR3 DNA reads TGTGCCAGCTCACCAATAGCGGGAGTCAATGAGCAGTTCTTC.

The chain carries TRBV6-1 and TRBJ2-3; D is ambiguous. Germline CDR1 MNHNS, CDR2 SASEGT. V lost 0 bases to trimming and J lost 9 bases, with 7 bases between them. This CDR3 comprises 12 residues. For the CDR3, the DNA is TGTGCCAGCAGTGAAGCGAGAAAAACGCAGTATTTT. This codes for CASSEARKTQYF.

This chain joins TRBV28 and TRBJ1-2; TRBD1 might be the D (6 bases). The CDR3 extends over 15 amino acids. Deletions cut 2 bases from V and 7 bases from J, with 17 bases between. CDR1 is MDHEN and CDR2 is SYDVKM in the germline V gene. The CDR3 DNA is TGTGCCAGCAGTTTACCTTTTTGGACAGCATCTGGCTACACCTTC. Its protein is CASSLPFWTASGYTF.

This clone is labeled as medium-sized. This sequence joins TRBV27 and TRBJ1-2; D unclear. The CDR3 consists of 13 residues. CDR1 is MNHEY and CDR2 is SMNVEV in the germline V gene (reference sequence). V was clipped by 7 bases and J by 3 bases, with 12 bases between them. This CDR3 is CASTKDPYYGYTF. The CDR3 nucleotides read TGTGCCAGCACTAAGGACCCCTACTATGGCTACACCTTC.

This clone is a singleton in its sample. This chain links TRBV19 with TRBJ2-1; TRBD2 matches 9 bases. J was trimmed by 5 bases and V by 6 bases; bases with no gene match: 14. CDR1 and CDR2 from the germline V gene are LNHDA and SQIVND (reference sequence). This CDR3 is built from 17 residues. The CDR3 sequence: CASRPSLMREGHNEQFF. CDR3 sequence (DNA): TGTGCCAGTAGACCCTCCCTAATGCGGGAGGGACACAATGAGCAGTTCTTC. Full variable domain (rest looked up from reference TRBV19 and TRBJ2-1): DGGITQSPKYLFRKEGQNVTLSCEQNLNHDAMYWYRQDPGQGLRLIYYSQIVNDFQKGDIAEGYSVSREKKESFPLTVTSAQKNPTAFYLCASRPSLMREGHNEQFFGPGTRLTVL.

The chain has TRBV15 and TRBJ2-1; D perhaps matches TRBD1 (5 bases). The germline gives CDR1 LNHNV, CDR2 YYDKDF (reference sequence). Trimming pared 4 bases from V and 1 base from J, leaving 11 bases between. This CDR3 region has 15 residues. CDR3 sequence (DNA): TGTGCCACCAGCAAACAGGTAGGGTCCTACAATGAGCAGTTCTTC. Amino acids: CATSKQVGSYNEQFF.

This chain uses TRBV24-1 with TRBJ2-2, with TRBD1 matching 9 bases. CDR1 is KGHDR and CDR2 is SFDVKD in the germline V gene. The CDR3 has 17 residues. Trimming cost V 4 bases and J 5 bases; bases outside gene matches: 10. The CDR3: CATSEPRQGVITGELFF. The DNA for the CDR3 is TGTGCCACCAGTGAGCCCCGACAGGGGGTAATTACCGGGGAGCTGTTTTTT.

To note about this clone: Other DNA sequences in the sample encode the same CDR3. This rearrangement joins TRBV15 to TRBJ1-5, with D tentatively TRBD1 (5 bases). The CDR3 is made up of 13 amino acids. Germline values: CDR1 LNHNV, CDR2 YYDKDF (reference sequence). Between the trimmed V and J ends, which lost 0 bases and 7 bases, there was a span of 7 bases. CDR3 region: CATSRDRGQPQHF. The CDR3, as DNA: TGTGCCACCAGCAGAGATAGGGGCCAGCCCCAGCATTTT.

In this sample, this clone turned up once. The CDR3 bases are TGTGCCAGCAGCCGCCAGGGATATGAGCAGTTCTTC. This translates into CASSRQGYEQFF. V gene TRBV12-3 or TRBV12-4 combines with J gene TRBJ2-1; D possibly corresponds to TRBD1 (5 bases). CDR3 length: 12 residues. The V gene lost 6 bases and the J gene lost 8 bases, with 11 bases spanning the gap.

This clone was detected only a few times. The J gene is TRBJ1-6, the V gene TRBV5-6; maybe TRBD1 (5 bases). CDR3 length equals 13 residues. The ends were cut back, 4 bases at V and 7 bases at J, with 9 bases in the middle. Germline CDR1 and CDR2: SGHDT and YYEEEE. As DNA, the CDR3 is TGTGCCAGCAGCCTAAGACAGAATTCACCCCTCCACTTT. Encoded protein: CASSLRQNSPLHF.

The chain links TRBV6-5 to TRBJ1-1, with D hard to call. CDR1 and CDR2 (germline): MNHEY, SVGAGI. V was cut by 6 bases and J by 4 bases, with 12 bases left in between. This CDR3 contains 13 residues. CDR3 coding DNA: TGTGCCAGCAGAAGACTCCTATCCACTGAAGCTTTCTTT. Translated: CASRRLLSTEAFF.

V gene TRBV14 combines with J gene TRBJ2-7; D is possibly TRBD1 or TRBD2 (5 bases each). Germline V gene lookup returns CDR1 SGHDN and CDR2 FVKESK. The CDR3 contains 13 residues. The V gene lost 5 bases and the J gene lost 2 bases, with 10 bases spanning the gap. Here the CDR3 DNA reads TGTGCCAGCAGCTCCGGGACGACCTACGAGCAGTACTTC. This translates into CASSSGTTYEQYF.

The chain employs TRBV28 and TRBJ1-5; D remains unclear. The V gene lost 5 bases and the J gene lost 7 bases, with 15 bases spanning the gap. The V gene's germline CDR1 is MDHEN and CDR2 SYDVKM. CDR3 length: 14 residues. CDR3 bases: TGTGCCAGCAGTACCCACAACGGGAGACAGCCCCAGCATTTT. The encoded protein is CASSTHNGRQPQHF.

The V gene is TRBV27, the J gene TRBJ1-1; perhaps TRBD1 as D (5 bases). The germline V gene encodes CDR1 MNHEY and CDR2 SMNVEV (reference sequence). V was shortened by 8 bases and J by 3 bases, with 16 bases between the two germline ends. The CDR3 length is 14 residues. CDR3 loop: CASWVRGRDTEAFF. The CDR3 DNA reads as TGTGCCAGCTGGGTAAGGGGAAGGGACACTGAAGCTTTCTTT.

The chain carries TRBV2 and TRBJ2-3, with no clear D. V gave up 4 bases and J gave up 3 bases, with 5 bases separating them. The length of the CDR3 is 12 residues. Germline loops: CDR1 SNHLY, CDR2 FYNNEI. CDR3 DNA sequence: TGTGCCAGCAGTGGCTCAACAGATACGCAGTATTTT. It codes for CASSGSTDTQYF.

The chain links TRBV3-1 (or the pseudogene TRBV3-2) to TRBJ2-7; D unclear. Germline V gene lookup returns CDR1 LGHDT and CDR2 YNNKEL (reference sequence). The CDR3 runs to 14 residues. V was clipped by 1 base and J by 3 bases, with 10 bases between them. The CDR3 DNA reads as TGTGCCAGCAGCCAAGCACGAGCGTACTACGAGCAGTACTTC. The encoded protein is CASSQARAYYEQYF.

V usage is TRBV2 and J usage is TRBJ1-2; TRBD1 aligns across 7 bases. The V segment lost 7 bases and the J segment 3 bases; nucleotides outside the gene matches: 8. The germline V gene has CDR1 SNHLY and CDR2 FYNNEI. The CDR3 is 14 amino acids. The CDR3 DNA reads TGTGCCAGCACCCCAGGGGGGTTGGACTATGGCTACACCTTC. Protein product: CASTPGGLDYGYTF.

This clone showed up just once. J is TRBJ2-7 and V is TRBV28; 8 bases agree with TRBD1. CDR3 length equals 12 residues. CDR1 and CDR2 from the germline V gene are MDHEN and SYDVKM. J gave up 6 bases and V 6 bases, and 4 bases lay outside the gene matches. The CDR3 is CASSITGGEQYF. DNA for the CDR3: TGTGCCAGCAGCATAACAGGGGGCGAGCAGTACTTC.

The chain is built from TRBV5-1 and TRBJ1-1; D gene ambiguous. CDR1 SGHRS and CDR2 YFSETQ come from the germline V gene. The V gene lost 1 base and the J gene lost 2 bases, with 9 bases spanning the gap. The CDR3 is 14 residues long. The CDR3 nucleotides are TGCGCCAGCAGCTTGACAGAATTAAACACTGAAGCTTTCTTT. This encodes CASSLTELNTEAFF.

V usage is TRBV5-1 and J usage is TRBJ2-3; 8 nucleotides line up with TRBD2. Germline CDR1 reads SGHRS; CDR2 reads YFSETQ. Unmatched junction bases numbered 16, after V lost 5 bases and J lost 8 bases. This CDR3 region has 16 residues. The CDR3 region has the DNA TGCGCCAGCAGGCCCTCTTCGGGACTAGGGCCGGGTACGCAGTATTTT. Amino acids: CASRPSSGLGPGTQYF.

CDR3 nucleotides: TGTGCCAGCAGTTTGCAGGGGAGCAATCAGCCCCAGCATTTT. Translation gives CASSLQGSNQPQHF. The chain has TRBV27 and TRBJ1-5; D is possibly TRBD1 (6 bases). Germline assignment: CDR1 MNHEY and CDR2 SMNVEV (reference sequence). The V end was cut by 3 bases, the J end by 1 base, with 7 bases between. This CDR3 is built from 14 residues.

The rearrangement joins TRBV15 to TRBJ1-5; tentatively, D is TRBD1 (5 bases). V was cut by 5 bases and J by 7 bases, with 18 bases left in between. Germline V lookup: CDR1 LNHNV, CDR2 YYDKDF (reference sequence). This CDR3 has 15 residues. This CDR3 reads CATSGPGKTGQPQHF. CDR3 DNA: TGTGCCACCAGCGGCCCAGGGAAAACGGGACAGCCCCAGCATTTT.

This chain connects TRBV5-6 to TRBJ2-2, with a tentative D call TRBD1 (5 bases). This CDR3 has 15 amino acids. Germline loops: CDR1 SGHDT, CDR2 YYEEEE. V lost 1 base to trimming and J lost 4 bases, with 11 bases between them. Here the CDR3 DNA reads TGTGCCAGCAGCTTGCCAGGGCCATCCACCGGGGAGCTGTTTTTT. Protein sequence: CASSLPGPSTGELFF.

The chain carries TRBV11-2 and TRBJ1-2, with D possibly being TRBD1 (5 bases). The V and J ends lost 5 bases and 7 bases respectively, with 8 bases between them. Germline-derived CDR1 and CDR2 are SGHAT and FQNNGV. CDR3 length: 11 residues. In DNA form, the CDR3 reads TGTGCCAGCAGCGGGAGGGGTGGCTACACCTTC. This gives the protein CASSGRGGYTF.

This rearrangement joins TRBV5-1 to TRBJ1-1; 7 bases match TRBD1. Unmatched junction bases numbered 4, after V lost 6 bases and J lost 2 bases. The CDR3 has 13 amino acids. Germline CDR1 reads SGHRS; CDR2 reads YFSETQ. The CDR3 spells CASTTGDNTEAFF. The DNA for the CDR3 is TGCGCCAGCACAACAGGGGATAACACTGAAGCTTTCTTT.

This rearrangement joins TRBV5-1 to TRBJ2-5; the D gene is possibly TRBD1 (6 bases). The CDR3 is made up of 14 amino acids. From germline, CDR1 is SGHRS and CDR2 YFSETQ. V lost 4 bases, J lost 4 bases, and 14 bases lay in between. CDR3 nucleotides: TGCGCCAGCAGCCAAGGGGGATGGGGAGAGACCCAGTACTTC. Translation: CASSQGGWGETQYF. The variable domain in full, completed from reference TRBV5-1 and TRBJ2-5, reads KAGVTQTPRYLIKTRGQQVTLSCSPISGHRSVSWYQQTPGQGLQFLFEYFSETQRNKGNFPGRFSGRQFSNSRSEMNVSTLELGDSALYLCASSQGGWGETQYFGPGTRLLVL.